This is a list of T cell receptor beta chains from one sample in a study of post-analysis software for immune sequencing data. TCRdb processed the PCR reads anew with MiXCR; each CDR3 protein has one entry. The data contain approximately 360,000 distinct CDR3 sequences, approximately 33% of them singletons. The sequenced material came from blood. These TCRs come from a girl aged 5-17 years with multiple sclerosis. CDR3s include the opening cysteine and the closing phenylalanine or tryptophan. The order of the fields is V gene, J gene, clone size, D gene, CDR3 DNA, CDR3 protein. A D gene is named only where the DNA matches it firmly. Only some rows state a clone size, as once, few, many or a class for expanded clones.

v_gene: TRBV5-5
j_gene: TRBJ2-5
abundance: -
d_gene: -
CDR3nt: TGTGCCAGCAGCCCACGGCCAGGGGATCAAGAGACCCAGTACTTC
CDR3aa: CASSPRPGDQETQYF

v_gene: TRBV20-1
j_gene: TRBJ1-1
abundance: few
d_gene: -
CDR3nt: TGCAGTGCTAGGAGGGGGGCCCCGAACACTGAAGCTTTCTTT
CDR3aa: CSARRGAPNTEAFF

v_gene: TRBV20-1
j_gene: TRBJ2-1
abundance: few
d_gene: -
CDR3nt: TGCAGTGCTATCCGAGGCCGGGACCCGGGGCCTTTGGAGCAGTTCTTC
CDR3aa: CSAIRGRDPGPLEQFF

v_gene: TRBV4-1
j_gene: TRBJ2-5
abundance: few
d_gene: -
CDR3nt: TGCGCCAGCAGCCAAGATGGGCTAGCGTACCAAGAGACCCAGTACTTC
CDR3aa: CASSQDGLAYQETQYF

v_gene: TRBV18
j_gene: TRBJ2-5
abundance: -
d_gene: TRBD1
CDR3nt: TGTGCCAGCTCACCAGTTGGACAGGGGGCTGAGACCCAGTACTTC
CDR3aa: CASSPVGQGAETQYF

v_gene: TRBV6-5
j_gene: TRBJ1-1
abundance: -
d_gene: -
CDR3nt: TGTGCCAGCAGTTACTCCGGGCCGAGGCTGAACACTGAAGCTTTCTTT
CDR3aa: CASSYSGPRLNTEAFF

v_gene: TRBV12-3/TRBV12-4
j_gene: TRBJ2-1
abundance: -
d_gene: -
CDR3nt: TGTGCCAGCAGTAGGACTGGGGACAATGAGCAGTTCTTC
CDR3aa: CASSRTGDNEQFF

v_gene: TRBV27
j_gene: TRBJ2-7
abundance: -
d_gene: -
CDR3nt: TGTGCCAGCAGTTTCCCGGGGCACGACGAGCAGTACTTC
CDR3aa: CASSFPGHDEQYF

v_gene: TRBV20-1
j_gene: TRBJ2-1
abundance: -
d_gene: -
CDR3nt: TGCAGTGCTAGAGACCTCGCCGGATACAATGAGCAGTTCTTC
CDR3aa: CSARDLAGYNEQFF

v_gene: TRBV5-1
j_gene: TRBJ2-1
abundance: -
d_gene: -
CDR3nt: TGCGCCAGCAGCTTGGTTTCAATCAATGAGCAGTTCTTC
CDR3aa: CASSLVSINEQFF

v_gene: TRBV20-1
j_gene: TRBJ2-5
abundance: few
d_gene: -
CDR3nt: TGCAGTGCTAGAGAAATGGAGACCCAGTACTTC
CDR3aa: CSAREMETQYF

v_gene: TRBV12-3/TRBV12-4
j_gene: TRBJ1-2
abundance: -
d_gene: TRBD1
CDR3nt: TGTGCCAGCAGTTTGTGGACAGGGGATGGCTACACCTTC
CDR3aa: CASSLWTGDGYTF

v_gene: TRBV12-3/TRBV12-4
j_gene: TRBJ1-1
abundance: -
d_gene: -
CDR3nt: TGTGCCAGCAGTGATACAGGAGCTGAAGCTTTCTTT
CDR3aa: CASSDTGAEAFF

v_gene: TRBV20-1
j_gene: TRBJ1-5
abundance: -
d_gene: -
CDR3nt: TGCAGTGCTAGACAGGCAGGAGGCAATCAGCCCCGGCATTTT
CDR3aa: CSARQAGGNQPRHF

v_gene: TRBV5-1
j_gene: TRBJ2-3
abundance: -
d_gene: TRBD2
CDR3nt: TGCGCCAGCAGCTTGATTCTAGCGGCCCTAGATACGCAGTATTTT
CDR3aa: CASSLILAALDTQYF

v_gene: TRBV9
j_gene: TRBJ2-1
abundance: -
d_gene: TRBD1
CDR3nt: TGTGCCAGCAGCGTTCTTGACAGGGAGATAAATGAGCAGTTCTTC
CDR3aa: CASSVLDREINEQFF

v_gene: TRBV5-1
j_gene: TRBJ1-2
abundance: -
d_gene: TRBD1
CDR3nt: TGCGCCAGCAGGTGGACAGGGGGCGTGGATGGCTACACCTTC
CDR3aa: CASRWTGGVDGYTF

v_gene: TRBV6-6
j_gene: TRBJ1-5
abundance: few
d_gene: -
CDR3nt: TGTGCCAGCAGTTACTCAGAGAGCAATCAGCCCCAGCATTTT
CDR3aa: CASSYSESNQPQHF

v_gene: TRBV18
j_gene: TRBJ2-5
abundance: -
d_gene: -
CDR3nt: TGTGCCAGCTCACCCGGCCGGGAAGACCAGTACTTC
CDR3aa: CASSPGREDQYF

v_gene: TRBV20-1
j_gene: TRBJ2-1
abundance: few
d_gene: TRBD2
CDR3nt: TGCAGTGCTAGACAACCGACTAGCGGGGGTAATGATGAGCAGTTCTTC
CDR3aa: CSARQPTSGGNDEQFF

v_gene: TRBV4-3
j_gene: TRBJ2-3
abundance: -
d_gene: TRBD1
CDR3nt: TGCGCCAGCAGCCACGGGACAGGAAGGAGTGATACGCAGTATTTT
CDR3aa: CASSHGTGRSDTQYF

v_gene: TRBV7-9
j_gene: TRBJ2-1
abundance: -
d_gene: TRBD1
CDR3nt: TGTGCCAGCAGCCCCCGGACAGGCAGTGAGCAGTTCTTC
CDR3aa: CASSPRTGSEQFF

v_gene: TRBV6-5
j_gene: TRBJ1-2
abundance: few
d_gene: TRBD1
CDR3nt: TGTGCCAGCAAATTCCAGGGGGCGGGTGGCTACACCTTC
CDR3aa: CASKFQGAGGYTF

v_gene: TRBV15
j_gene: TRBJ2-7
abundance: -
d_gene: -
CDR3nt: TGTGCCACCAGCAGAGTTGAGGGGACGGAATACTACGAGCAGTACTTC
CDR3aa: CATSRVEGTEYYEQYF

v_gene: TRBV6-6
j_gene: TRBJ1-2
abundance: many
d_gene: TRBD1
CDR3nt: TGTGCCAGCAGGGATTCCGGTGGACAGGGGAGGGATGGCTACACCTTC
CDR3aa: CASRDSGGQGRDGYTF

v_gene: TRBV5-1
j_gene: TRBJ2-1
abundance: -
d_gene: -
CDR3nt: TGCGCCAGCAGCTTGCTCCCGGGGGAGCTTTACAATGAGCAGTTCTTC
CDR3aa: CASSLLPGELYNEQFF

v_gene: TRBV7-7
j_gene: TRBJ2-1
abundance: few
d_gene: -
CDR3nt: TGTGCTAGCAGCTTAGACGGGGGATACAATGAGCAGTTCTTC
CDR3aa: CASSLDGGYNEQFF

v_gene: TRBV6-6
j_gene: TRBJ1-3
abundance: -
d_gene: TRBD1
CDR3nt: TGTGCCAGCAGTTACCCAGAACAGGGGTCGGCTGGAAACACCATATATTTT
CDR3aa: CASSYPEQGSAGNTIYF

v_gene: TRBV12-3/TRBV12-4
j_gene: TRBJ1-3
abundance: -
d_gene: -
CDR3nt: TGTGCCAGCAGTTTAGCGCACACCTCTGGAAACACCATATATTTT
CDR3aa: CASSLAHTSGNTIYF

v_gene: TRBV6-6
j_gene: TRBJ2-3
abundance: few
d_gene: -
CDR3nt: TGTGCCAGCAGTTACCCCGTTAGGGATACGCAGTATTTT
CDR3aa: CASSYPVRDTQYF

v_gene: TRBV29-1
j_gene: TRBJ2-7
abundance: many
d_gene: TRBD1
CDR3nt: TGCAGCGTTGAAGGCCCCGGGACAGGGTACGAGCAGTACTTC
CDR3aa: CSVEGPGTGYEQYF

v_gene: TRBV4-1
j_gene: TRBJ2-1
abundance: -
d_gene: -
CDR3nt: TGCGCCAGCAGCCGCCATAGGGGATTCGATGAGCAGTTCTTC
CDR3aa: CASSRHRGFDEQFF

v_gene: TRBV5-1
j_gene: TRBJ2-5
abundance: -
d_gene: TRBD2
CDR3nt: TGCGCCAGCAGTTGGCGGGGGGACCAAGAGACCCAGTACTTC
CDR3aa: CASSWRGDQETQYF

v_gene: TRBV20-1
j_gene: TRBJ1-5
abundance: few
d_gene: -
CDR3nt: TGCAGTGCTAGGGAAGGGTGGAACAATCAGCCCCAGCATTTT
CDR3aa: CSAREGWNNQPQHF

v_gene: TRBV29-1
j_gene: TRBJ2-3
abundance: few
d_gene: -
CDR3nt: TGCAGCGTGTACTCCCAGCGCTACACAGATGCGCAGTATTTT
CDR3aa: CSVYSQRYTDAQYF

v_gene: TRBV4-2
j_gene: TRBJ1-1
abundance: -
d_gene: TRBD1
CDR3nt: TGTGCCAGCAGCCGGGGACTGACAGGGGGGGTGACTGAAGCTTTCTTT
CDR3aa: CASSRGLTGGVTEAFF

v_gene: TRBV28
j_gene: TRBJ2-5
abundance: few
d_gene: -
CDR3nt: TGTGCCAGCAGTTCCCCGGCGGGAACATCCCAGTACTTC
CDR3aa: CASSSPAGTSQYF

v_gene: TRBV7-2
j_gene: TRBJ2-5
abundance: many
d_gene: -
CDR3nt: TGTGCCAGCAGCCTTGGTCCCAAAGAGACCCAGTACTTC
CDR3aa: CASSLGPKETQYF

v_gene: TRBV20-1
j_gene: TRBJ2-1
abundance: few
d_gene: TRBD2
CDR3nt: TGCAGTGCTACTCCCCAGCGGGGGGTATTGGGGCAGTTCTTC
CDR3aa: CSATPQRGVLGQFF